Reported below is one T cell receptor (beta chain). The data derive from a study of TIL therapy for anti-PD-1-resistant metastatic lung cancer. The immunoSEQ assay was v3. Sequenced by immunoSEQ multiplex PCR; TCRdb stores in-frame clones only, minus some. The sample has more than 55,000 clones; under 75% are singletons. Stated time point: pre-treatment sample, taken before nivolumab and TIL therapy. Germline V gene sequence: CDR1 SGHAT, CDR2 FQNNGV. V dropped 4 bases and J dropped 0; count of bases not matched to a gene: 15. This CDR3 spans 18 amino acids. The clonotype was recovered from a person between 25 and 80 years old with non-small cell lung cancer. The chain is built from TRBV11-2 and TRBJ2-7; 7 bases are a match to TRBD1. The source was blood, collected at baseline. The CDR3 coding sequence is TGTGCCAGCAGCTCCCGGGACAGTCGTGCGCTTCTCTCCTACGAGCAGTACTTC. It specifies CASSSRDSRALLSYEQYF.